These T cell receptor beta chains were read from a single sample in a study of shared clonotypes between healthy human individuals. The assay was immunoSEQ multiplex PCR, and TCRdb's table has in-frame clones only and misses some. This sample yields about 2.2 million clones, of which over 85% are seen a single time; more than 1.5% belongs to the top ten. Sequencing was done on a sample of naive CD8+ T cells from PBMCs. The receptors were gathered from a young man in good health. Some clones in this sample may be carry-over from other donors' samples. The CDR3 runs from the conserved cysteine through the conserved F or W. Fields, in order: V gene, J gene, clone size, D gene, CDR3 length, CDR3 DNA, CDR3 protein. The D gene is left open where the match is weak. Some rows mark clone size as missing; the rest say once, few, many or name a class of expanded clone.

TRBV28	TRBJ1-2	once	.	19	TGTGCCAGCAGTTTAAAAAAAAGGCGGGGACGAATCGGAGACTATGGCTACACCTTC	CASSLKKRRGRIGDYGYTF
TRBV28	TRBJ2-2	.	.	13	TGTGCCAGCAGTCCCAGGGGCACCGGGGAGCTGTTTTTT	CASSPRGTGELFF
TRBV27	TRBJ2-1	.	.	16	TGTGCCAGCAGTGCATCTACCAAGGGATCCTACAATGAGCAGTTCTTC	CASSASTKGSYNEQFF
TRBV9	TRBJ2-1	.	TRBD2	13	TGTGCCAGCAGCCCGAGTAGCGGGAGGATTGGGATCTTC	CASSPSSGRIGIF
TRBV7-8	TRBJ2-7	.	.	14	TGTGCCAGCAGCCCGACACTTCGCTCCTACGAGCAGTACTTC	CASSPTLRSYEQYF
TRBV21-1	TRBJ2-5	.	.	15	TGTGCCAGCAGCAAATCCAAGGGATCTCGAGAGACCCAGTACTTC	CASSKSKGSRETQYF
TRBV14	TRBJ2-1	.	.	12	TGTGCCAGCAGCTACGGTGGAAATGAGCAGTTCTTC	CASSYGGNEQFF
TRBV5-8	TRBJ1-1	.	TRBD1	14	TGTGCCAGCAGCTTAGGAGGGGGCGGCCCTGAAGCTTTCTTT	CASSLGGGGPEAFF
TRBV19	TRBJ2-7	.	TRBD2	15	TGTGCCAGTAGTTCTAGCGGGACGGGGATTTACGAGCAGTACTTC	CASSSSGTGIYEQYF
TRBV27	TRBJ2-7	.	TRBD1	13	TGTGCCAGCAGTTTGACACAGGGGTACGAGCAGTACTTC	CASSLTQGYEQYF
TRBV4-1	TRBJ2-2	.	TRBD2	15	TGCGCCAGCCAAGTGGCGGGAGGGTTACCCGGGGAGCTGTTTTTT	CASQVAGGLPGELFF
TRBV11-2	TRBJ2-1	many	TRBD1	12	TGTGCCAGCAGCCTCCTACAGGGGACACAGTTCTTC	CASSLLQGTQFF
TRBV7-9	TRBJ2-3	.	.	12	TGTGCCAGCAGCCTTAGCACAGATACGCAGTATTTT	CASSLSTDTQYF
TRBV28	TRBJ2-7	.	.	15	TGTGCCAGCAGTTTTGTTCGGGGGAGCTCCTACGAGCAGTACTTC	CASSFVRGSSYEQYF
TRBV11-3	TRBJ2-5	.	.	13	TGTGCCAGCAGCCTCGACCGGCACGAGACCCAGTACTTC	CASSLDRHETQYF
TRBV7-9	TRBJ2-3	few	.	12	TGTGCCAGCAGCGCTTCAAGAGATACGCAGTATTTT	CASSASRDTQYF
TRBV2	TRBJ2-3	.	TRBD1	15	TGTGCCAGCACCCCGGGACAGGGGGAAACAGATACGCAGTATTTT	CASTPGQGETDTQYF
TRBV2	TRBJ1-2	.	.	15	TGTGCCAGCAGTGAAGGAAGAGGGTCTTCACATGGCTACACCTTC	CASSEGRGSSHGYTF
TRBV29-1	TRBJ1-3	.	TRBD1	14	TGCAGCGTTGCCGGAGGGACAGTGGGAAACACCATATATTTT	CSVAGGTVGNTIYF
TRBV5-6	TRBJ2-7	.	TRBD2	15	TGTGCCAGCAGCTTGGGGAGCGGGAGGATATACGAGCAGTACTTC	CASSLGSGRIYEQYF
TRBV11-3	TRBJ2-2	.	.	15	TGTGCCAGCAGCACCCGGGGCGGCGCCGGAGGGGAGCTGTTTTTT	CASSTRGGAGGELFF
TRBV28	TRBJ2-1	.	.	13	TGTGCCAGCAGCCCGACAGGATACAATGAGCAGTTCTTC	CASSPTGYNEQFF
TRBV27	TRBJ2-7	.	TRBD2	14	TGTGCCAGCAGGGGACTAGGTCCTTCCTACGAGCAGTACTTC	CASRGLGPSYEQYF
TRBV27	TRBJ2-7	few	TRBD1	15	TGTGCCAGCAGTTTACGGACAGGGGGCTCCTACGAGCAGTACTTC	CASSLRTGGSYEQYF
TRBV7-9	TRBJ2-7	.	TRBD2	19	TGTGCCAGCAGCCATCGTGGTAGCGGGAGGGCCCCGGGTAACCCCGAGCAGTACTTC	CASSHRGSGRAPGNPEQYF
TRBV5-8	TRBJ1-5	.	.	18	TGTGCCAGCAGCTTGATGGTTGATCCAGGGGCCCGCAGTCAGCCCCAGCATTTT	CASSLMVDPGARSQPQHF
TRBV4-1	TRBJ2-7	.	.	15	TGCGCCAGCAGCCAGGGGGAACAGGGAAACTACGAGCAGTACTTC	CASSQGEQGNYEQYF
TRBV4-3	TRBJ1-2	.	TRBD1	18	TGCGCCAGCAGCCACCACAGGGACAGGACACGAAATCCCTATGGCTACACCTTC	CASSHHRDRTRNPYGYTF
TRBV4-2	TRBJ2-1	.	.	13	TGTGCCAGCAGCCCGGACTCCAACAATGAGCAGTTCTTC	CASSPDSNNEQFF
TRBV6-1	TRBJ2-7	.	.	16	TGTGCCAGCAGTGAACAGGATCCTAGCCCTACCTACGAGCAGTACTTC	CASSEQDPSPTYEQYF
TRBV13	TRBJ1-1	.	.	16	TGTGCCAGCAGCGTAGACCGCTGGGGGCCGGGCACTGAAGCTTTCTTT	CASSVDRWGPGTEAFF
TRBV7-9	TRBJ1-5	.	.	14	TGTGCCAGCAGAGAAGGGGGGAGCAATCAGCCCCAGCATTTT	CASREGGSNQPQHF
TRBV2	TRBJ2-1	.	.	16	TGTGCCAGCCACGCCACAGCGAGGGTAGCCTACAATGAGCAGTTCTTC	CASHATARVAYNEQFF
TRBV28	TRBJ2-1	once	.	15	TGTGCCAGCAGCAGAGGGATGACCTCCTACAATGAGCAGTTCTTC	CASSRGMTSYNEQFF
TRBV10-1	TRBJ2-1	.	TRBD2	16	TGCGCCAGCAGTGAGACCGCGGGGGACCCCTACAATGAGCAGTTCTTC	CASSETAGDPYNEQFF
TRBV7-3	TRBJ2-2	.	TRBD2	17	TGTGCCAGCAGCCCAAACACGGGACTAGTTTCCACCGGGGAGCTGTTTTTT	CASSPNTGLVSTGELFF
TRBV11-2	TRBJ2-2	.	.	16	TGTGCCAGCAGCTTAAGCAGGGGACGCGACACCGGGGAGCTGTTTTTT	CASSLSRGRDTGELFF
TRBV27	TRBJ2-5	once	.	14	TGTGCCAGCAGTTGGTTCGGGACACAAGAGACCCAGTACTTC	CASSWFGTQETQYF
TRBV6-1	TRBJ2-1	.	.	14	TGTGCCAGCAAGAACAGACTGACGGGCAATGAGCAGTTCTTC	CASKNRLTGNEQFF
TRBV27	TRBJ1-6	.	TRBD1	14	TGTGCCACCTCGACAGGGGGCGCGGGTTCACCCCTCCACTTT	CATSTGGAGSPLHF